The entry that follows covers one TCR beta chain sequence. No antigen is known for it. The PCR contained 60 Vbeta and 13 Jbeta primers. Some clones are missing from TCRdb's copy, which holds only in-frame ones; the method was immunoSEQ multiplex PCR. The top ten clones hold 2.4% of a sample with 78,000 or so clones, about 88% of them seen once. The CDR3 is 14 residues long. CDR1 is MNHNY and CDR2 is SVGAGI in the germline V gene (reference sequence). V was cut by 7 bases and J by 1 base, with 11 bases left in between. This sample is part of a study of cytomegalovirus exposure and HLA in healthy donors. Notes on the study in general: Follow-up analysis later connected one missense variant in DCLRE1C with trimming of TCR beta V- and J-genes.

Healthy bone marrow donors supplied every sample. At the time of sampling, donors were nominally healthy, though unrecorded immune exposures were likely. This sequence was found in a woman between 50 and 59 years old in good health and CMV-seronegative. The material sequenced was PBMCs. The rearrangement uses TRBV6-6 and TRBJ1-3, with D uncertain. The DNA of the CDR3 is TGTGCCAGCACCGGAGAGTATTCTGGAAACACCATATATTTT. This translates into CASTGEYSGNTIYF.